This passage covers 30 T cell receptor beta chains from one sample sequenced in a study of neurological immune-mediated disorders. TCRdb analysed the 5' RACE reads with MiXCR anew, one entry per CDR3 protein. Of under 90,000 distinct CDR3 sequences in the sample, approximately 9.4% are singletons; the top ten hold about 1.7%. Sequencing was done on a sample of PBMCs. These receptors originate from a man between 45 and 60 years old in good health.

This clonotype showed up many times. The chain uses TRBV6-6 and TRBJ1-2, with 7 nucleotides matching TRBD1. Germline V CDR1 and CDR2: MNHNY, SVGAGI (reference sequence). The V and J ends lost 2 bases and 6 bases, in that order; junction bases with no gene match: 12. The CDR3 sequence is 16 residues long. The CDR3 region is CASSYGFGQVGDGYTF. DNA of the CDR3: TGTGCCAGCAGTTACGGGTTTGGACAGGTGGGGGATGGCTACACCTTC.

This clonotype has a count of ten or more. CDR3 DNA sequence: TGTGCCAGCAGCGTAGGACAAACAGGGGTTGGCTACACCTTC. This sequence encodes CASSVGQTGVGYTF. The chain employs TRBV9 and TRBJ1-2; the match to TRBD1 covers 7 bases. This CDR3 region has 14 residues. Trimming took 0 bases from V and 7 from J; bases not matched to a gene: 6. The germline V gene has CDR1 SGDLS and CDR2 YYNGEE.

This clonotype was seen many times. The chain links TRBV6-2 or TRBV6-3 to TRBJ2-7, with 8 nucleotides matching TRBD1. Unmatched junction bases numbered 9, after V lost 6 bases and J lost 5 bases. The CDR3 totals 14 residues. Germline V gives CDR1 MNHEY, CDR2 SVGEGT. The CDR3 loop reads CASRMTGARNEQYF. The CDR3 DNA reads TGTGCCAGCAGAATGACAGGGGCGAGGAACGAGCAGTACTTC.

This clonotype was found many times. The V gene is TRBV10-3, the J gene TRBJ2-5, with 11 bases aligning to TRBD2. V dropped 0 bases and J dropped 4; count of bases not matched to a gene: 10. CDR3 length: 18 amino acids. CDR1 and CDR2 from the germline V gene are ENHRY and SYGVKD. The CDR3 region is CAISESRLAGGLRETQYF. CDR3 in DNA: TGTGCCATCAGTGAGTCGCGGCTAGCGGGAGGTTTGAGAGAGACCCAGTACTTC.

This clonotype has a count of ten or more. The V call is TRBV12-3 or TRBV12-4, the J call TRBJ2-3; D is undetermined. There are 13 residues in the CDR3. The CDR3 loop is CTTRKSSTDTQYF. CDR3 DNA sequence: TGTACCACCCGGAAGAGCAGCACAGATACGCAGTATTTT.

This clonotype appeared many times. This chain links TRBV6-6 with TRBJ1-4; tentatively, D is TRBD1 (5 bases). Germline CDR1 is MNHNY and CDR2 is SVGAGI (reference sequence). Trimming cost V 6 bases and J 5 bases, with 16 bases left between them. The CDR3 runs 15 residues. CDR3 in amino acids: CASRKGEANNEKLFF. The DNA of the CDR3 is TGTGCCAGCAGGAAAGGGGAAGCCAACAATGAAAAACTGTTTTTT.

This clonotype was picked up many times. The chain recombines TRBV7-2 with TRBJ1-2; maybe TRBD1 (5 bases). This CDR3 spans 15 amino acids. The V end lost 7 bases, the J end lost 4 bases, and 19 bases lay between the germline ends. From germline, CDR1 is SGHTA and CDR2 FQGNSA. CDR3 amino acids: CASTGGTIYRYGYTF. The CDR3 region has the DNA TGTGCCAGCACGGGGGGAACAATATACCGCTATGGCTACACCTTC.

This clonotype has at least ten counts. The chain has TRBV4-3 and TRBJ1-3, with D maybe TRBD1 (5 bases). CDR1 LGHNA and CDR2 YSLEER come from the germline V gene. This CDR3 contains 14 residues. V lost 4 bases, J lost 4 bases, and 11 bases lay in between. The CDR3 DNA follows: TGCGCCAGCAGCCTAACGGACACAGGAAACACCATATATTTT. Translating gives CASSLTDTGNTIYF.

This clonotype was picked up many times. The genes are TRBV5-1 and TRBJ1-1; 8 nucleotides align to TRBD1. Germline values: CDR1 SGHRS, CDR2 YFSETQ. The CDR3 runs to 14 residues. Unmatched junction bases numbered 4, after V lost 3 bases and J lost 3 bases. CDR3 region: CASSSAGGYTEAFF. The CDR3 DNA sequence: TGCGCCAGCAGCTCAGCAGGGGGCTACACTGAAGCTTTCTTT.

This clonotype was seen repeatedly, ten times or more. The genes are TRBV2 and TRBJ1-1; D possibly corresponds to TRBD1 (6 bases). V was clipped by 4 bases and J by 3 bases, with 15 bases between them. The CDR3 runs 15 residues. Germline loops: CDR1 SNHLY, CDR2 FYNNEI. The DNA of the CDR3 is TGTGCCAGCAGTGCGCAGGGGCTAGGACACACTGAAGCTTTCTTT. Translation gives CASSAQGLGHTEAFF.

This clonotype was recorded at least ten times. This chain joins TRBV28 and TRBJ2-2; 9 bases agree with TRBD2. Germline assignment: CDR1 MDHEN and CDR2 SYDVKM. The CDR3 is 17 residues long. The ends lost 3 bases at V and 5 bases at J; junction bases unmatched: 10. CDR3 residues: CASSFSGSFSRTGELFF. CDR3 coding DNA: TGTGCCAGCAGTTTTAGCGGGAGTTTTAGTAGGACCGGGGAGCTGTTTTTT. The full variable domain, rest sourced from reference TRBV28 and TRBJ2-2, is DVKVTQSSRYLVKRTGEKVFLECVQDMDHENMFWYRQDPGLGLRLIYFSYDVKMKEKGDIPEGYSVSREKKERFSLILESASTNQTSMYLCASSFSGSFSRTGELFFGEGSRLTVL.

This clonotype was recorded at least ten times. This chain uses TRBV20-1 with TRBJ1-2; no reliable D call. CDR3 length: 13 residues. Germline V gene data show CDR1 as DFQATT and CDR2 as SNEGSKA (reference sequence). The ends were cut back, 6 bases at V and 2 bases at J, with 13 bases in the middle. The CDR3 DNA follows: TGCAGTGCCCACAATACATTGAACTATGGCTACACCTTC. It codes for CSAHNTLNYGYTF.

A few counts support this clonotype. The V call is TRBV3-1, the J call TRBJ1-3; TRBD1 is a possible D gene (5 bases). Germline loops: CDR1 LGHDT, CDR2 YNNKEL (reference sequence). The CDR3 totals 12 residues. Trimming took 3 bases from V and 8 from J, leaving 8 bases between them. The chain's CDR3 is CASSQGVYTIYF. The CDR3 DNA reads as TGTGCCAGCAGCCAGGGGGTGTACACCATATATTTT.

Many counts were recorded for this clonotype. This rearrangement joins TRBV5-1 to TRBJ2-7; D is unresolved. CDR1 is SGHRS, CDR2 YFSETQ, per germline. CDR3 length: 14 residues. V shed 0 bases and J shed 2 bases, with 9 bases lying between them. As DNA, the CDR3 is TGCGCCAGCAGCTTGGGGGGTCCCCCCTACGAGCAGTACTTC. Protein sequence: CASSLGGPPYEQYF.

Many counts were recorded for this clonotype. This sequence joins TRBV5-1 and TRBJ2-5; the D call may be TRBD1 or TRBD2 (5 bases each). Germline assignment: CDR1 SGHRS and CDR2 YFSETQ. The germline V and J ends were trimmed by 0 bases and 5 bases, with 8 bases remaining between them. The CDR3 is 13 residues long. CDR3 bases: TGCGCCAGCAGCTTGGGAGGGGTGGAGACCCAGTACTTC. Protein: CASSLGGVETQYF.

Many counts were recorded for this clonotype. The V and J genes are TRBV14 and TRBJ2-7; D gene uncertain. V was pared by 3 bases and J by 3 bases, with 6 bases between. Germline CDR1 SGHDN, CDR2 FVKESK. The CDR3 is 12 amino acids. The CDR3 sequence: CASSHRNYEQYF. CDR3 bases: TGTGCCAGCAGCCACAGGAACTACGAGCAGTACTTC. Filled out from reference TRBV14 and TRBJ2-7, the complete variable domain reads EAGVTQFPSHSVIEKGQTVTLRCDPISGHDNLYWYRRVMGKEIKFLLHFVKESKQDESGMPNNRFLAERTGGTYSTLKVQPAELEDSGVYFCASSHRNYEQYFGPGTRLTVT.

This clonotype was seen more than once but under ten times. The gene calls are TRBV5-5 and TRBJ2-3; possibly TRBD2 for D (6 bases). Germline CDR1 and CDR2: SGHKS and YYEKEE (reference sequence). V lost 1 base to trimming and J lost 1 base, with 10 bases between them. The length of the CDR3 is 15 residues. The CDR3 nucleotides read TGTGCCAGCAGCTTGTTGTGGGGGGGCACAGATACGCAGTATTTT. As protein: CASSLLWGGTDTQYF. The full variable domain, completed using reference TRBV5-5 and TRBJ2-3, is DAGVTQSPTHLIKTRGQQVTLRCSPISGHKSVSWYQQVLGQGPQFIFQYYEKEERGRGNFPDRFSARQFPNYSSELNVNALLLGDSALYLCASSLLWGGTDTQYFGPGTRLTVL.

There are many counts of this clonotype. The chain recombines TRBV20-1 with TRBJ2-7, with 8 bases identical to TRBD1. The CDR3 covers 14 residues. Germline V gives CDR1 DFQATT, CDR2 SNEGSKA (reference sequence). The V segment lost 5 bases and the J segment 5 bases; nucleotides outside the gene matches: 11. The CDR3 DNA reads as TGCAGTGCTGTCGCAGGGGGCGATTTGAACGAGCAGTACTTC. Its protein is CSAVAGGDLNEQYF.

In this sample, this clonotype turned up many times. V usage is TRBV4-1 and J usage is TRBJ2-4, with D unclear. Germline V gene sequence: CDR1 MGHRA, CDR2 YSYEKL. Trimming stripped 5 bases from V and 2 bases from J, with 10 bases between. The CDR3 sequence is 14 residues long. The CDR3 nucleotides are TGCGCCAGCAGCTCGAGCCTACCCAAAAACATTCAGTACTTC. It encodes CASSSSLPKNIQYF.

This clonotype has a count of ten or more. The V call is TRBV20-1, the J call TRBJ1-5, with unresolved D. The CDR3 is 16 amino acids. Germline V gene data show CDR1 as DFQATT and CDR2 as SNEGSKA (reference sequence). Deletions cut 3 bases from V and 0 bases from J, with 15 bases between. DNA for the CDR3: TGCAGTGCTAGGTCGGCAACTGGTTATAGCAATCAGCCCCAGCATTTT. This gives the protein CSARSATGYSNQPQHF.

Concerning this clonotype itself: This sequence may be a read error, since a much larger clone differs from it by one base. The chain uses TRBV20-1 and TRBJ2-3; no clear D. The germline V and J ends were trimmed by 6 bases and 0 bases, with 13 bases remaining between them. CDR3 length equals 14 residues. Looked up from germline, CDR1 is DFQATT and CDR2 is SNEGSKA (reference sequence). The CDR3 here is CSATNSSSTDTQYF. The CDR3 coding sequence is TGCAGTGCAACAAACAGTTCTAGCACAGATACGCAGTATTTT.

At least ten counts were recorded for this clonotype. The chain carries TRBV15 and TRBJ2-3, with D uncertain. This CDR3 has 16 amino acids. Trimming removed 1 base at V and 1 base at J, with 12 bases between. The germline V gene has CDR1 LNHNV and CDR2 YYDKDF (reference sequence). CDR3 coding DNA: TGTGCCACCAGCAGAGGGTCTCCCTGGGGCACAGATACGCAGTATTTT. The encoded protein is CATSRGSPWGTDTQYF.

This clonotype was seen repeatedly, ten times or more. The rearrangement uses TRBV29-1 and TRBJ1-2, with TRBD1 as a possible D gene (6 bases). Germline CDR1 reads SQVTM; CDR2 reads ANQGSEA. Trimming took off 6 bases at V and 8 bases at J, with 22 bases between the two ends. The CDR3 consists of 14 residues. DNA for the CDR3: TGCAGCGTGGGCCGGACAGAGTCGATCGGGGGCTACACCTTC. This translates into CSVGRTESIGGYTF.

In its sample, this clonotype was seen many times. CDR3 region: CSARDLRTGMVEQFF. The CDR3 DNA reads as TGCAGTGCTAGAGATCTAAGGACAGGGATGGTTGAGCAGTTCTTC. The gene calls are TRBV20-1 and TRBJ2-1; TRBD1 agrees at 8 bases. This CDR3 contains 15 residues. The J segment lost 9 bases and the V segment lost 0 bases, leaving 10 bases of the junction unmatched. CDR1 and CDR2 (germline): DFQATT, SNEGSKA (reference sequence).

This clonotype was recorded at least ten times. The J gene is TRBJ1-2, the V gene TRBV2; 9 positions match TRBD1. Germline CDR1 SNHLY, CDR2 FYNNEI. V gave up 6 bases and J gave up 5 bases; unmatched junction bases: 13. This CDR3 region has 16 residues. The DNA for the CDR3 is TGTGCCAGCAGCCCTCAAACGGGACAGGGTATTTATGGCTACACCTTC. Translation gives CASSPQTGQGIYGYTF. Full variable domain (rest looked up from reference TRBV2 and TRBJ1-2): EPEVTQTPSHQVTQMGQEVILRCVPISNHLYFYWYRQILGQKVEFLVSFYNNEISEKSEIFDDQFSVERPDGSNFTLKIRSTKLEDSAMYFCASSPQTGQGIYGYTFGSGTRLTVV.

This clonotype appeared a few times. The chain carries TRBV10-3 and TRBJ2-7; D perhaps matches TRBD1 (5 bases). This CDR3 has 11 residues. Germline V CDR1 and CDR2: ENHRY, SYGVKD. V was clipped by 0 bases and J by 9 bases, with 6 bases between them. CDR3 coding DNA: TGTGCCATCAGTGAGTCTGGGGCGCAGTACTTC. Its translation is CAISESGAQYF.

The sample holds a few counts of this clonotype. V gene TRBV29-1 combines with J gene TRBJ1-5; 7 nucleotides agree with TRBD1. The CDR3 length is 12 residues. The germline V gene encodes CDR1 SQVTM and CDR2 ANQGSEA. Trimming removed 4 bases from V and 5 bases from J; junction bases left unmatched: 2. CDR3 protein: CSVAGGDQPQHF. CDR3 in DNA: TGCAGCGTTGCAGGGGGGGATCAGCCCCAGCATTTT.

The chain is built from TRBV20-1 and TRBJ2-3, with D possibly TRBD2 on 6 matching bases. The CDR3 totals 16 residues. Germline-derived CDR1 and CDR2 are DFQATT and SNEGSKA (reference sequence). Trimming stripped 0 bases from V and 2 bases from J, with 15 bases between. CDR3 DNA: TGCAGTGCTAGAGATGGTGCGGGACGCCTCACAGATACGCAGTATTTT. Translation gives CSARDGAGRLTDTQYF.

This clonotype was recorded many times. The rearrangement links TRBV11-2 to TRBJ1-1; no definite D call. Germline V gene lookup returns CDR1 SGHAT and CDR2 FQNNGV. V was clipped by 0 bases and J by 3 bases, with 11 bases between them. The CDR3 contains 15 residues. CDR3 in amino acids: CASSLDRTAHTEAFF. The CDR3 DNA follows: TGTGCCAGCAGCTTAGATCGGACCGCGCACACTGAAGCTTTCTTT.

This clonotype has ten or more counts. The rearrangement uses TRBV12-3 or TRBV12-4 and TRBJ2-6; possible D gene TRBD1, 5 bases. Trimming removed 3 bases from V and 11 bases from J, with 14 bases in between. This CDR3 contains 14 residues. Written as DNA, the CDR3 is TGTGCCAGCAGTTTCCATGACAGAGATCACGTCCTGACTTTC. Translated: CASSFHDRDHVLTF.